This T cell receptor (beta chain) was captured by sequencing in a study of OX40 agonist ivuxolimab in advanced cancers. With regard to the full study: Ivuxolimab, which targeted the costimulatory receptor OX40 (CD134), was an agonistic, fully human IgG2 monoclonal antibody. Peripheral TCRbeta sequencing aimed to test whether ivuxolimab altered TCR sequence diversity and caused clonal T-cell expansion. Of the 50 to 55 dose-escalation patients, hepatocellular carcinoma was present in about 20, melanoma in around 15, renal cell carcinoma in 9 and head and neck cancer in 9. Prior anti-PD-1, anti-PD-L1 or anti-CTLA-4 therapy was permitted, and less than 45% of dose-escalation patients had received checkpoint inhibitors. Three dose-escalation patients achieved partial responses, one with hepatocellular carcinoma and two with cutaneous melanoma. The paper reports the monotherapy dose-escalation portion (N = 52 patients) of the phase I ivuxolimab trial. In the dose-escalation cohort, approximately 83% of patients were male, and the mean age was 60 years with a range of roughly 23 to 90. Intravenous ivuxolimab was administered to patients every 2 weeks at six dose levels: 0.01, 0.1, 0.3, 1.5, 3 and 10 mg/kg. Points the paper makes about the study in general: Low levels of normalized T-cell clonal expansion were also seen in some patients who did not respond. Which antigens the clonally expanded peripheral T cells were specific for was not determined. After ivuxolimab, expanded clones were on average more numerous among CD8+ T cells than among CD4+ T cells. In partial responders in the 0.1-3.0 mg/kg groups, normalized peripheral clonal expansion was found to be among the lowest, especially among CD8+ T cells. At doses of 0.1 to 3.0 mg/kg, clonal expansion of both CD4+ and CD8+ blood T cells was observed from baseline to week 6.

The trial excluded patients who had a history of autoimmune disease or were on systemic immunosuppression. Peripheral blood for TCR sequencing was collected from all dose cohorts at baseline, on cycle 4 day 1, and on cycle 7 day 1. Samples came from an open-label, multicenter, first-in-human phase I dose-escalation trial of ivuxolimab. Adults with locally advanced or metastatic head and neck squamous cell, hepatocellular, melanoma or renal cell carcinoma were enrolled in the trial. Before TCR sequencing, CD4+ T cells and CD8+ T cells from peripheral blood were sorted into separate populations. Sequences SGHNT (CDR1) and YYREEE (CDR2) are obtained from the germline V gene (reference sequence). The CDR3 runs 19 residues from the cysteine to the phenylalanine. Only the CDR3 DNA stays, 57 bases, in frame from base 1. V is pruned by 1 base and J by 3 bases, leaving 12 bases of the junction without a gene match.

A remark on this clone: The specificity of this receptor is unknown. No per-base quality is available; no much larger clone lies one base away.

Genomic DNA was extracted from sorted cells for sequencing of the TCRbeta CDR3 region. The immunoSEQ Assay was used for sequencing of TCRbeta CDR3 regions. TCRdb obtained this table from immuneACCESS and retained in-frame rearrangements with V and J assigned. These tables miss some clones; where compared with another copy, unresolved V genes account for less than half of the shortfall, and the remainder is unexplained. In all, the sample holds 69,000 or so clones, and more than 75% of those were seen once. The ten largest account for 5% to 6.5% of the sample. This receptor was identified in an adult with an advanced solid tumor such as melanoma, head and neck, liver or kidney cancer. The sequencing used CD4+ or CD8+ T cells sorted from blood, collected in a trial of the OX40 agonist ivuxolimab. Recombination linked TRBV5-4 to TRBJ2-6, and 8 junctional nucleotides match TRBD1. The nucleotide sequence is given as TGTGCCAGCAGCTTGAGGTCTACAGGGGGAGGAGGTGGGGCCAACGTCCTGACTTTC. The translation is CASSLRSTGGGGGANVLTF.